The TCR beta chain under discussion was sequenced for a study of early T cells in non-severe SARS-CoV-2 infection. Study in general: The authors sequenced bulk RNA from unsorted whole blood, leaving chains unpaired. The study's findings and limits: Database matching using VDJdb favored anti-spike CD8 responses, with private and CD4 specificities left missing.

This clonotype was seen a handful of times. Its antigen is not known. Unique molecular identifiers tagged individual cDNA molecules. From the 5' RACE reads, TCRdb called clonotypes with MiXCR, one entry per CDR3 protein. Of tens of thousands of distinct CDR3 sequences detected, 12% appear once; the ten largest clones hold over 6.5%. Germline V CDR1 and CDR2: SGHTA, FQGNSA. CDR3 length equals 16 residues. V gave up 8 bases and J gave up 3 bases; unmatched junction bases: 11. This clonotype originated in an adult who was a healthcare worker with PCR-confirmed SARS-CoV-2 infection or an uninfected control (not recorded which). The chain recombines TRBV7-2 with TRBJ2-1; 9 bases map to TRBD2. Sequences were obtained from whole blood. CDR3 sequence reads: CASRPPGTSLYNEQFF. CDR3 sequence (DNA): TGTGCCAGCCGACCCCCGGGGACTAGCCTCTACAATGAGCAGTTCTTC.